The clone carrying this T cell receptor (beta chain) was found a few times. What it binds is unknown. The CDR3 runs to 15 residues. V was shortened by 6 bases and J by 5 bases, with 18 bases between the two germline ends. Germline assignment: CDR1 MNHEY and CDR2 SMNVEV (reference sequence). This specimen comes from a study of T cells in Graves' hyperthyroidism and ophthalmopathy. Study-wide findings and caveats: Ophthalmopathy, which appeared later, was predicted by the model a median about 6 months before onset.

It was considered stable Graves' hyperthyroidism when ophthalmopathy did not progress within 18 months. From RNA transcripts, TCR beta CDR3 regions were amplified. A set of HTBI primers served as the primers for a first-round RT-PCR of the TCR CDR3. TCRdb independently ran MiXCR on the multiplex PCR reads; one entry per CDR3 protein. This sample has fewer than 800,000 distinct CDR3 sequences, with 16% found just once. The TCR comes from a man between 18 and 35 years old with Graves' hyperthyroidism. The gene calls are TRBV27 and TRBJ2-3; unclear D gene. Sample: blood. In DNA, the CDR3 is TGTGCCAGCAGCTCGCCAGCCGGCCACGGAGATACGCAGTATTTT. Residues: CASSSPAGHGDTQYF.